This TCR beta chain was found in a study of blood T cell repertoires in COVID-19. Across the study: Whether acute or convalescent, the COVID-19 samples came from the United States, Italy and Spain.

Here immunoSEQ multiplex PCR was the method, and the copy in TCRdb shows in-frame clones only, minus some. The sample contains about 480,000 clones, over 75% of which appear only once. The study assigned cohorts using participant-reported clinical history. In Cohort 3, a recovered donor had either two negative PCRs, clearance, or symptom resolution. The sample taken for sequencing was PBMCs or T cells enriched from blood (not recorded which). The TCR comes from a woman in her 40s who had recovered from COVID-19.

This CDR3 is CASRGTGNRGEQFF. The DNA for the CDR3 is TGTGCCAGCAGAGGGACAGGGAATCGGGGGGAGCAGTTCTTC. J is TRBJ2-1 and V is TRBV13; 9 positions match TRBD1. The CDR3 extends over 14 amino acids. CDR1 is PRHDT and CDR2 is FYEKMQ in the germline V gene (reference sequence). Trimming took 6 bases from V and 10 from J; bases not matched to a gene: 10.